Included here is one TCR beta chain sequence, with context. Methods used by the authors: Researchers report that nucleated cell counts were estimated from reference gene primer amplification. Libraries were prepared by immunoSEQ multiplex PCR; TCRdb keeps only in-frame clonotypes and omits some of them. The DNA was the basis for D and trimming; V, J and clone size are from that table. The sample includes 80,000 or so clones, around 81% of them seen just once. The data were obtained in a study of blood T cell repertoires in COVID-19. Germline V gene sequence: CDR1 SGHRS, CDR2 YFSETQ. The junction had 13 bases not matched to a gene; V was cut back by 4 bases and J by 1 base. The CDR3 totals 18 residues.

The chain is built from TRBV5-1 and TRBJ2-3; 9 bases are a match to TRBD2. This sequence was found in a human donor in a cohort sampled during active COVID-19. The sample comprised peripheral blood. The CDR3 nucleotides read TGCGCCAGCAGCGAAGGCGGGGGGGCACGGGGAGGCACAGATACGCAGTATTTT. Amino acids: CASSEGGGARGGTDTQYF.